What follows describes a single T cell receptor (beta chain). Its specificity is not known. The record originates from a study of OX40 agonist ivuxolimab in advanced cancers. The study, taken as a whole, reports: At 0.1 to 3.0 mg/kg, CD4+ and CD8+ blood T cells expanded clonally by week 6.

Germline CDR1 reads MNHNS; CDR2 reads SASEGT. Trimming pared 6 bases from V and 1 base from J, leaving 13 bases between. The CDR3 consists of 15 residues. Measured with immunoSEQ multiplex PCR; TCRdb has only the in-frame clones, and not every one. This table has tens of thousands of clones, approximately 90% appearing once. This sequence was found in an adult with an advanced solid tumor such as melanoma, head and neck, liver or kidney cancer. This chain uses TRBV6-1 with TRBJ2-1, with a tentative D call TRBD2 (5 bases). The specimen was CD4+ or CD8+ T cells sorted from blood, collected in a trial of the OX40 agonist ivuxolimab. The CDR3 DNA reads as TGTGCCAGCAGCGCGCGCGAGGGTTCCTACAATGAGCAGTTCTTC. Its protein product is CASSAREGSYNEQFF.